This is a list of T cell receptor beta chains from one sample in a study of T cell repertoires in cytomegalovirus infection. These receptors have no identified antigens. One entry per CDR3 protein, called by TCRdb with MiXCR from the reads. The sample includes 650,000 to 900,000 distinct CDR3 sequences, approximately 32% of them seen just once. Here the sequenced sample was cultured CD8+ T cells from PBMCs, taken from culture after CMV antigen stimulation. All receptors derive from a human donor in good health (CMV status not recorded). Some clones in this sample may be carry-over from other donors' samples. The CDR3 runs from the conserved cysteine through the conserved F or W. Fields, in order: CDR3 protein, CDR3 DNA, D gene, J gene, V gene, clone size. A D gene is named only where the DNA matches it firmly. Clone size, where shown, is once, few, many, or a class for clones that have expanded.

CASSLRGQGFLQDTQYF	TGTGCCAGCAGTTTAAGGGGCCAGGGGTTTCTGCAGGATACGCAGTATTTT	-	TRBJ2-3	TRBV27	few
CASRISRAGGGTQYF	TGTGCCAGCAGGATCTCTAGGGCTGGGGGGGGGACCCAGTACTTC	TRBD2	TRBJ2-5	TRBV7-3	-
CASSLSILNPGTPEWETQYF	TGTGCCAGCAGTTTGTCCATACTTAACCCCGGGACTCCAGAGTGGGAGACCCAGTACTTC	-	TRBJ2-5	TRBV28	few
CASSHGLATDTQYF	TGCGCCAGCAGCCACGGACTAGCGACAGATACGCAGTATTTT	TRBD2	TRBJ2-3	TRBV4-1	-
CASSYSTTDKNTEALF	TGTGCCAGCAGTTACTCCACGACCGATAAGAACACTGAAGCTTTATTT	-	TRBJ1-1	TRBV6-6	-
CASTLLAGGLNEQFF	TGTGCCAGCACCCTACTAGCGGGGGGGCTCAATGAGCAGTTCTTC	TRBD2	TRBJ2-1	TRBV27	-
CASSPFPGEQFF	TGTGCCAGCAGCCCCTTCCCGGGAGAGCAGTTCTTC	-	TRBJ2-1	TRBV7-6	few
CSFTKDVNTEAFF	TGCAGCTTCACGAAGGATGTGAACACTGAAGCTTTCTTT	-	TRBJ1-1	TRBV29-1	-
CASSADPWGTEAFF	TGTGCCAGCAGTGCGGACCCCTGGGGGACTGAAGCTTTCTTT	-	TRBJ1-1	TRBV27	-
CASSGVTATNEKLFF	TGTGCCAGCTCTGGGGTTACTGCAACTAATGAAAAACTGTTTTTT	-	TRBJ1-4	TRBV2	-
CASSQDNPSRTGIYTDTQYF	TGCGCCAGCAGCCAAGATAATCCGTCGAGGACAGGAATCTACACAGATACGCAGTATTTT	TRBD1	TRBJ2-3	TRBV4-3	-
CASSLKGTDYTNTGELFF	TGTGCCAGCAGCCTTAAGGGGACAGATTATACGAACACCGGGGAGCTGTTTTTT	TRBD1	TRBJ2-2	TRBV5-6	few
CASSQGTSGPDTQYF	TGCGCCAGCAGCCAAGGAACTAGCGGTCCAGATACGCAGTATTTT	TRBD2	TRBJ2-3	TRBV4-3	-
CASSYWGLATDTQYF	TGTGCCAGCAGTTACTGGGGACTAGCGACAGATACGCAGTATTTT	TRBD2	TRBJ2-3	TRBV6-2/TRBV6-3	-
CASTGGANTGELFF	TGTGCCAGCACCGGGGGGGCGAACACCGGGGAGCTGTTTTTT	TRBD2	TRBJ2-2	TRBV6-6	-
CASSSAGGPAYEQYF	TGTGCCAGCAGCTCCGCAGGGGGCCCTGCCTACGAGCAGTACTTC	TRBD1	TRBJ2-7	TRBV7-6	few
CASKWGDGTDTEAFF	TGCGCCAGCAAATGGGGGGACGGGACGGACACTGAAGCTTTCTTT	-	TRBJ1-1	TRBV5-1	-
CASSFRTGGVETQYF	TGTGCCAGCAGCTTTCGGACAGGGGGCGTGGAGACCCAGTACTTC	TRBD1	TRBJ2-5	TRBV7-8	-
CASSYAGGGRETQYF	TGTGCCAGCAGTTACGCTGGCGGGGGCCGGGAGACCCAGTACTTC	-	TRBJ2-5	TRBV6-5	few
CASNTFGQTGYTF	TGTGCCAGCAACACATTCGGACAGACCGGCTACACCTTC	-	TRBJ1-2	TRBV7-9	once
CASSLYEGSGELFF	TGTGCCAGCAGTTTATATGAGGGATCCGGGGAGCTGTTTTTT	-	TRBJ2-2	TRBV27	once
CASSILADLTDTQYF	TGTGCCAGCAGCATACTAGCGGACCTCACAGATACGCAGTATTTT	TRBD2	TRBJ2-3	TRBV7-6	-
CASSPRTVAKNIQHF	TGCGCCAGCAGTCCTCGGACGGTAGCCAAAAACATTCAGCACTTC	-	TRBJ2-4	TRBV23-1	-
CSARLRGDNGIQHF	TGCAGTGCTAGGTTGCGCGGGGACAATGGGATACAGCATTTT	-	TRBJ1-5	TRBV20-1	few
CATSDLVRDIEAFF	TGTGCCACCAGTGATTTGGTCCGGGACATTGAAGCTTTCTTT	-	TRBJ1-1	TRBV24-1	-